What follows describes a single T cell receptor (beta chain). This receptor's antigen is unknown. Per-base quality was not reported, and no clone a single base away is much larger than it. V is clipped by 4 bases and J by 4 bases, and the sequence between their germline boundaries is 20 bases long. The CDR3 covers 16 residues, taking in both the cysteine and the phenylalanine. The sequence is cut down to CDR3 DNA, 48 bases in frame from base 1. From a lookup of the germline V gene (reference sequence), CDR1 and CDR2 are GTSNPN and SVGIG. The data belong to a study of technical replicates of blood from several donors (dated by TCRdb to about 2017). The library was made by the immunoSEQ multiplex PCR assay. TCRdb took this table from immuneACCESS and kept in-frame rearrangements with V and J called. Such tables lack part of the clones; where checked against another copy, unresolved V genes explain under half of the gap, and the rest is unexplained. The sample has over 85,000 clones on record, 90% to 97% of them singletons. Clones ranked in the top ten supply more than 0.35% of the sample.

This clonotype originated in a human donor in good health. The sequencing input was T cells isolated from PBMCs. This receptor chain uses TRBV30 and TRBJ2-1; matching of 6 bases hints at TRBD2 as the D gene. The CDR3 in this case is CAWTLRATRQYNEQFF. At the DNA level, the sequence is TGTGCCTGGACCCTTCGGGCGACTAGACAATACAATGAGCAGTTCTTC.